The 15 T cell receptor beta chains given below trace back to one sample, sequenced in a study of CXCR3-negative and CXCR3-positive naive CD8 T cells. Overall study findings and caveats: CXCR3-positive naive cells had more hydrophobic TRB CDR3s than CXCR3-negative naive cells.

Preparation of TRB cDNA libraries relied on 5' RACE carrying UMI labels. TCRdb reanalyzed the 5' RACE reads, giving one entry per CDR3 protein sequence and no DNA. The sample holds about 63,000 distinct CDR3 sequences. Antigens of these TCRs are unknown. The sample comprised naive CXCR3+ CD8+ T cells from blood. Specified subset: CD45RO-CCR7+CD27+CD95- naive CD8+ T cells expressing CXCR3 (TNR3+). These receptors were collected from a human donor in good health. Some clones in this sample may be carry-over from other donors' samples.

The chain recombines TRBV9 with TRBJ2-7; TCRdb's D call of TRBD1 is untestable without DNA. The CDR3 length is 13 residues. Germline V gives CDR1 SGDLS, CDR2 YYNGEE. CDR3 residues: CASGGTESYEQYF.

The chain employs TRBV7-8 and TRBJ2-7; TCRdb picks TRBD1, but there is no DNA to check that call. This CDR3 region has 14 residues. Germline V gene data show CDR1 as SGHVS and CDR2 as FQNEAQ. The CDR3 reads CASSLLADTYEQYF.

The chain combines TRBV5-1 with TRBJ2-7; with no DNA, the TCRdb D assignment of TRBD2 cannot be verified. The germline gives CDR1 SGHRS, CDR2 YFSETQ. This CDR3 has 16 amino acids. CDR3 protein: CASSHSLAAVPYEQYF.

The chain's CDR3 is CASSQVPTGPDTQYF. The chain is built from TRBV16 and TRBJ2-3; TCRdb proposes TRBD1, but this gene call is untestable without DNA. This CDR3 is built from 15 residues. The germline V gene has CDR1 KGHSY and CDR2 FQNENV.

V and J are TRBV19 and TRBJ2-7; TCRdb's D gene call, TRBD2, goes unchecked for lack of DNA. The CDR3 extends over 14 amino acids. Germline CDR1 is LNHDA and CDR2 is SQIVND (reference sequence). The chain's CDR3 is CASSITGLADEQYF. The full variable domain, with the rest looked up from reference TRBV19 and TRBJ2-7, is DGGITQSPKYLFRKEGQNVTLSCEQNLNHDAMYWYRQDPGQGLRLIYYSQIVNDFQKGDIAEGYSVSREKKESFPLTVTSAQKNPTAFYLCASSITGLADEQYFGPGTRLTVT.

V is TRBV29-1 and J is TRBJ2-2. This CDR3 has 12 residues. CDR1 SQVTM and CDR2 ANQGSEA come from the germline V gene. The CDR3 reads CSVEGQTGELFF.

The chain carries TRBV29-1 and TRBJ2-7. This CDR3 is built from 13 residues. The germline V gene has CDR1 SQVTM and CDR2 ANQGSEA. This chain's CDR3 is CSVENGDSYEQYF.

The rearrangement joins TRBV11-2 to TRBJ2-4; checking the TCRdb D call of TRBD1 is not possible without DNA. CDR3 size: 12 residues. CDR1 is SGHAT, CDR2 FQNNGV, per germline. CDR3 in amino acids: CASSGQGNIQYF.

V is TRBV5-1 and J is TRBJ2-3; there is no DNA to check the TCRdb D call of TRBD1. The CDR3 contains 14 residues. CDR1 and CDR2 (germline): SGHRS, YFSETQ. The chain's CDR3 is CASSMDRVPHTQYF. The variable domain in full, with the rest retrieved from reference TRBV5-1 and TRBJ2-3, is KAGVTQTPRYLIKTRGQQVTLSCSPISGHRSVSWYQQTPGQGLQFLFEYFSETQRNKGNFPGRFSGRQFSNSRSEMNVSTLELGDSALYLCASSMDRVPHTQYFGPGTRLTVL.

The genes are TRBV15 and TRBJ2-7; TCRdb selects TRBD2, and the lack of DNA leaves this call unchecked. The CDR3 consists of 19 residues. CDR1 LNHNV and CDR2 YYDKDF come from the germline V gene (reference sequence). CDR3 residues: CATSREPQGEEGTRYEQYF.

The rearrangement uses TRBV11-2 and TRBJ2-2; TCRdb selects TRBD1, and the lack of DNA leaves this call unchecked. Germline CDR1 reads SGHAT; CDR2 reads FQNNGV. CDR3 length: 15 residues. CDR3 sequence reads: CASSMGQTSTGELFF. The whole variable domain, filled in from reference TRBV11-2 and TRBJ2-2, reads EAGVAQSPRYKIIEKRQSVAFWCNPISGHATLYWYQQILGQGPKLLIQFQNNGVVDDSQLPKDRFSAERLKGVDSTLKIQPAKLEDSAVYLCASSMGQTSTGELFFGEGSRLTVL.

This chain's CDR3 is CASSFQGLLTYEQYF. The chain uses TRBV13 and TRBJ2-7; TCRdb returns TRBD2, unconfirmable since there is no DNA. The V gene's germline CDR1 is PRHDT and CDR2 FYEKMQ (reference sequence). This CDR3 region has 15 residues.

The rearrangement joins TRBV19 to TRBJ2-2. Germline lookup yields CDR1 LNHDA and CDR2 SQIVND (reference sequence). The CDR3 sequence is 15 residues long. The CDR3 loop is CASSAATFNTGELFF.

This rearrangement joins TRBV7-2 to TRBJ2-7; as DNA is missing, the TRBD1 call by TCRdb cannot be tested. The CDR3 is 14 residues long. In germline, CDR1 is SGHTA, CDR2 FQGNSA. The chain's CDR3 is CASSVEGPLGEQYF.

The V gene is TRBV5-1, the J gene TRBJ2-1; absent DNA, TCRdb's TRBD1 call cannot be checked. The CDR3 contains 18 residues. From germline, CDR1 is SGHRS and CDR2 YFSETQ. This chain's CDR3 is CASSLTPGPRGSYNEQFF. Supplemented by reference TRBV5-1 and TRBJ2-1, the full variable domain reads KAGVTQTPRYLIKTRGQQVTLSCSPISGHRSVSWYQQTPGQGLQFLFEYFSETQRNKGNFPGRFSGRQFSNSRSEMNVSTLELGDSALYLCASSLTPGPRGSYNEQFFGPGTRLTVL.